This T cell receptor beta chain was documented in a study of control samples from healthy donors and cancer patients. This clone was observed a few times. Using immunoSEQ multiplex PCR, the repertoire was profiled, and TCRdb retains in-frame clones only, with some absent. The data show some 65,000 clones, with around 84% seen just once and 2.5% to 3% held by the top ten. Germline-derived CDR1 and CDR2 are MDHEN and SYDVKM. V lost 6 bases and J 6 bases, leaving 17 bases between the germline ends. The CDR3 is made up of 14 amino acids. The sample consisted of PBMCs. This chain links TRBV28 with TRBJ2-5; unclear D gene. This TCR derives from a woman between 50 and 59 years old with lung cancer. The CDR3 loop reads CASSPISKAKTQYF. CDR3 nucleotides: TGTGCCAGCAGCCCGATAAGTAAGGCAAAGACCCAGTACTTC.